The clone carrying this T cell receptor beta chain was seen a handful of times. The sample comes from a study of T-cell memory formation after mild COVID-19. CDR3 length: 13 amino acids. V gave up 4 bases and J gave up 5 bases; unmatched junction bases: 1. The germline gives CDR1 SGHTA, CDR2 FQGNSA. TCRdb reprocessed the 5' RACE reads with MiXCR, giving one entry per CDR3 protein. The sample contains about 310,000 distinct CDR3 sequences, 15% to 20% of which appear only once. The rearrangement uses TRBV7-2 and TRBJ1-4, with 7 positions matching TRBD1. The receptor was derived from a man between 18 and 35 years old who had mild COVID-19 (a few samples of this study predate the infection). Cell type and time point are not known. The specimen sequenced was PBMCs or a T cell subset sorted from them (not recorded which). The CDR3 loop is CASSWTGNEKLFF. The CDR3 DNA follows: TGTGCCAGCAGCTGGACAGGCAATGAAAAACTGTTTTTT.